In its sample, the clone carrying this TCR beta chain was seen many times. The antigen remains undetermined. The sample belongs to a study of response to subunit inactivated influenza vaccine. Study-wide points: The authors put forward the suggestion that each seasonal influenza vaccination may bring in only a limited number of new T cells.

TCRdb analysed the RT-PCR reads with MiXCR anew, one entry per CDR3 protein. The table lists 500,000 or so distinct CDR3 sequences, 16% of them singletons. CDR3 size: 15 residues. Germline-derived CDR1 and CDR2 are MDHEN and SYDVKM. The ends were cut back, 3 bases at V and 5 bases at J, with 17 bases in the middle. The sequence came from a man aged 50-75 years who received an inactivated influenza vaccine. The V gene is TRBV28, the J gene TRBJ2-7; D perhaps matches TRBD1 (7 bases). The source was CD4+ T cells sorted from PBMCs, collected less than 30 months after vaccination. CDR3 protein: CASSFGRQGGHEQYF. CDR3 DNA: TGTGCCAGCAGTTTCGGTCGACAGGGAGGCCACGAGCAGTACTTC.